One and the same sample provided the 6 T cell receptor beta chains below, sequenced in a study of T cell changes during pregnancy in multiple sclerosis. Measured with immunoSEQ multiplex PCR; TCRdb has only the in-frame clones, and not every one. In the table there are about 77,000 clones, approximately 91% of which are singletons. The material sequenced was peripheral blood, taken before pregnancy. These receptors were taken from a female donor with multiple sclerosis, enrolled in a pregnancy study.

This sequence joins TRBV13 and TRBJ1-1; 8 bases are a match to TRBD1. V shed 5 bases, J shed 4 bases, and the junction held 9 bases outside the gene matches. The germline V gene has CDR1 PRHDT and CDR2 FYEKMQ (reference sequence). The length of the CDR3 is 15 residues. The CDR3 DNA reads TGTGCCAGCAGCCTAAGGGACAGGTACCGCACTGAAGCTTTCTTT. Protein: CASSLRDRYRTEAFF. The full variable domain, with the rest looked up from reference TRBV13 and TRBJ1-1, is AAGVIQSPRHLIKEKRETATLKCYPIPRHDTVYWYQQGPGQDPQFLISFYEKMQSDKGSIPDRFSAQQFSDYHSELNMSSLELGDSALYFCASSLRDRYRTEAFFGQGTRLTVV.

The chain carries TRBV5-1 and TRBJ1-1, with D possibly matching TRBD1 (5 bases). Trimming cost V 3 bases and J 7 bases, with 13 bases left between them. Germline V gives CDR1 SGHRS, CDR2 YFSETQ. The CDR3 is 13 amino acids. CDR3: CASSWQGVGEAFF. Written as DNA, the CDR3 is TGCGCCAGCAGCTGGCAAGGGGTTGGTGAAGCTTTCTTT.

J is TRBJ2-1 and V is TRBV7-6; the D is unclear. Trimming cost V 3 bases and J 2 bases, with 5 bases left between them. In germline, CDR1 is SGHVS, CDR2 FNYEAQ. The CDR3 contains 13 residues. CDR3 loop: CASSFHAYNEQFF. For the CDR3, the DNA is TGTGCCAGCAGCTTTCATGCCTACAATGAGCAGTTCTTC.

The chain employs TRBV5-1 and TRBJ2-3; perhaps TRBD1 as D (5 bases). The germline V and J ends were trimmed by 4 bases and 2 bases, with 11 bases remaining between them. Per the germline V gene, CDR1 is SGHRS and CDR2 is YFSETQ. The CDR3 spans 14 residues. The CDR3 region is CASSLQGDTDTQYF. CDR3 DNA: TGCGCCAGCAGCCTTCAGGGTGACACAGATACGCAGTATTTT. Full variable domain (rest looked up from reference TRBV5-1 and TRBJ2-3): KAGVTQTPRYLIKTRGQQVTLSCSPISGHRSVSWYQQTPGQGLQFLFEYFSETQRNKGNFPGRFSGRQFSNSRSEMNVSTLELGDSALYLCASSLQGDTDTQYFGPGTRLTVL.

The chain carries TRBV7-9 and TRBJ1-5; the match to TRBD1 covers 8 bases. This CDR3 has 15 residues. Germline trimming cut 5 bases from V and 3 bases from J; bases unmatched to any gene: 6. CDR1 SEHNR and CDR2 FQNEAQ come from the germline V gene (reference sequence). CDR3 in amino acids: CASSPGQAYNQPQHF. The CDR3 nucleotides read TGTGCCAGCAGCCCGGGACAGGCTTACAATCAGCCCCAGCATTTT.

The gene calls are TRBV18 and TRBJ2-3; 7 bases match TRBD2. CDR3 size: 14 residues. CDR1 is KGHSH, CDR2 LQKENI, per germline. V was pared by 1 base and J by 4 bases, with 2 bases of the junction left unmatched. CDR3 nucleotide sequence: TGTGCCAGCTCACCACGGGGGGGTGCAGATACGCAGTATTTT. This codes for CASSPRGGADTQYF.